Listed below are T cell receptor beta chains from one sample, sequenced in a study of blood T cell repertoires in COVID-19. Sequencing was performed with immunoSEQ multiplex PCR; in TCRdb, only in-frame clones are kept and a portion is missing. The data show 450,000 to 500,000 clones, 88% seen once. Input material: PBMCs or T cells enriched from blood (not recorded which). These TCRs come from a woman in her sixties or seventies who had recovered from COVID-19. CDR3s include the opening cysteine and the closing phenylalanine or tryptophan. A D gene is named only where the DNA matches it firmly. The size field is filled for only some rows; it gives once, few, many or a size class.

d_gene: TRBD2
abundance: NA
j_gene: TRBJ2-5
v_gene: TRBV7-9
CDR3aa: CASSLIAGGPLETQYF
CDR3nt: TGTGCCAGCAGCTTAATAGCGGGGGGGCCTCTAGAGACCCAGTACTTC

d_gene: NA
abundance: NA
j_gene: TRBJ2-5
v_gene: TRBV6-7
CDR3aa: CASSYLGAGVETQYF
CDR3nt: TGTGCCAGCAGTTACTTGGGGGCCGGGGTGGAGACCCAGTACTTC

d_gene: NA
abundance: NA
j_gene: TRBJ1-1
v_gene: TRBV18
CDR3aa: CASSRGEDTEAFF
CDR3nt: TGTGCCAGCTCACGAGGGGAGGACACTGAAGCTTTCTTT

d_gene: NA
abundance: NA
j_gene: TRBJ2-5
v_gene: TRBV9
CDR3aa: CASSPWGGAETQYF
CDR3nt: TGTGCCAGCAGCCCATGGGGGGGGGCTGAGACCCAGTACTTC

d_gene: NA
abundance: NA
j_gene: TRBJ1-6
v_gene: TRBV6-1
CDR3aa: CASSEARSYNSPLHF
CDR3nt: TGTGCCAGCAGTGAAGCCCGCTCCTATAATTCACCCCTCCACTTT

d_gene: NA
abundance: once
j_gene: TRBJ1-6
v_gene: TRBV2
CDR3aa: CASRPGGRDNSPLHF
CDR3nt: TGTGCCAGCCGTCCCGGGGGACGGGATAATTCACCCCTCCACTTT

d_gene: NA
abundance: NA
j_gene: TRBJ2-7
v_gene: TRBV12-3/TRBV12-4
CDR3aa: CASSLGKGYEQYF
CDR3nt: TGTGCCAGCAGTTTGGGCAAAGGCTACGAGCAGTACTTC

d_gene: TRBD2
abundance: NA
j_gene: TRBJ2-1
v_gene: TRBV30
CDR3aa: CAWSVVGGGAYNEQFF
CDR3nt: TGTGCCTGGAGTGTAGTGGGCGGGGGGGCCTACAATGAGCAGTTCTTC

d_gene: TRBD1
abundance: NA
j_gene: TRBJ1-4
v_gene: TRBV10-2
CDR3aa: CASSASNRGRSSEKLFF
CDR3nt: TGCGCCAGCAGTGCGTCGAACAGGGGCAGGAGTAGTGAAAAACTGTTTTTT

d_gene: NA
abundance: NA
j_gene: TRBJ2-1
v_gene: TRBV5-1
CDR3aa: CASRNPHNEQFF
CDR3nt: TGCGCCAGCCGTAATCCCCACAATGAGCAGTTCTTC

d_gene: NA
abundance: NA
j_gene: TRBJ1-2
v_gene: TRBV11-2
CDR3aa: CASSPSVWGYTF
CDR3nt: TGTGCCAGCAGCCCGTCGGTCTGGGGCTACACCTTC

d_gene: TRBD2
abundance: NA
j_gene: TRBJ2-3
v_gene: TRBV7-2
CDR3aa: CASSRTSGDFTDTQYF
CDR3nt: TGTGCCAGCAGCCGGACTAGCGGGGATTTTACAGATACGCAGTATTTT

d_gene: NA
abundance: NA
j_gene: TRBJ2-1
v_gene: TRBV4-1
CDR3aa: CASSQGQGKQFF
CDR3nt: TGCGCCAGCAGCCAAGGTCAGGGCAAGCAGTTCTTC

d_gene: TRBD1
abundance: NA
j_gene: TRBJ1-4
v_gene: TRBV2
CDR3aa: CASSVGTGREKLFF
CDR3nt: TGTGCCAGCAGTGTCGGGACAGGTCGTGAAAAACTGTTTTTT

d_gene: TRBD2
abundance: NA
j_gene: TRBJ2-2
v_gene: TRBV4-1
CDR3aa: CASSQGTSGGAVGELFF
CDR3nt: TGCGCCAGCAGCCAAGGAACTAGCGGGGGGGCGGTCGGGGAGCTGTTTTTT

d_gene: NA
abundance: NA
j_gene: TRBJ1-4
v_gene: TRBV11-2
CDR3aa: CASSLTRQANEKLFF
CDR3nt: TGTGCCAGCAGCTTGACCCGACAGGCTAATGAAAAACTGTTTTTT

d_gene: TRBD1
abundance: NA
j_gene: TRBJ1-3
v_gene: TRBV10-3
CDR3aa: CAILSQGMAGNTIYF
CDR3nt: TGTGCCATACTTTCACAGGGGATGGCTGGAAACACCATATATTTT

d_gene: NA
abundance: NA
j_gene: TRBJ1-2
v_gene: TRBV2
CDR3aa: CASTQRGRDYGYTF
CDR3nt: TGTGCCAGCACCCAAAGGGGCAGAGACTATGGCTACACCTTC

d_gene: NA
abundance: NA
j_gene: TRBJ2-5
v_gene: TRBV5-1
CDR3aa: CASSLEGLVETQYF
CDR3nt: TGCGCCAGCAGCTTGGAGGGGCTCGTCGAGACCCAGTACTTC

d_gene: TRBD1
abundance: NA
j_gene: TRBJ1-1
v_gene: TRBV5-6
CDR3aa: CASSRPTGGLSGAFF
CDR3nt: TGTGCCAGCAGTCGTCCGACAGGGGGCCTTTCTGGGGCTTTCTTT

d_gene: TRBD1
abundance: NA
j_gene: TRBJ1-5
v_gene: TRBV4-1
CDR3aa: CASSQGPDRINQPQHF
CDR3nt: TGCGCCAGCAGCCAAGGGCCGGACAGGATCAATCAGCCCCAGCATTTT

d_gene: NA
abundance: NA
j_gene: TRBJ2-3
v_gene: TRBV9
CDR3aa: CASSVDSGDTQYF
CDR3nt: TGTGCCAGCAGCGTAGACAGCGGAGATACGCAGTATTTT

d_gene: NA
abundance: NA
j_gene: TRBJ1-1
v_gene: TRBV27
CDR3aa: CASSFRGGDTEAFF
CDR3nt: TGTGCCAGCAGTTTTCGTGGGGGCGACACTGAAGCTTTCTTT

d_gene: TRBD1
abundance: NA
j_gene: TRBJ2-4
v_gene: TRBV29-1
CDR3aa: CSVNRGRDIQYF
CDR3nt: TGCAGCGTTAACAGGGGGCGGGACATTCAGTACTTC

d_gene: NA
abundance: NA
j_gene: TRBJ2-2
v_gene: TRBV5-1
CDR3aa: CASSLVSGVLNTGELFF
CDR3nt: TGCGCCAGCAGCTTGGTATCCGGGGTTCTCAACACCGGGGAGCTGTTTTTT

d_gene: TRBD2
abundance: NA
j_gene: TRBJ2-5
v_gene: TRBV29-1
CDR3aa: CSVEDGGGPTLYQETQYF
CDR3nt: TGCAGCGTTGAAGACGGCGGGGGACCTACCTTGTACCAAGAGACCCAGTACTTC

d_gene: NA
abundance: NA
j_gene: TRBJ1-4
v_gene: TRBV10-1
CDR3aa: CASSESPQVEKLFF
CDR3nt: TGCGCCAGCAGTGAGAGCCCTCAGGTAGAAAAACTGTTTTTT

d_gene: NA
abundance: few
j_gene: TRBJ2-6
v_gene: TRBV5-1
CDR3aa: CASSLEPLSGANVLTF
CDR3nt: TGCGCCAGCAGCTTGGAGCCACTCTCTGGGGCCAACGTCCTGACTTTC

d_gene: NA
abundance: NA
j_gene: TRBJ2-7
v_gene: TRBV7-9
CDR3aa: CASSLTLQGYSYEQYF
CDR3nt: TGTGCCAGCAGCTTAACTTTACAGGGCTACTCCTACGAGCAGTACTTC

d_gene: NA
abundance: NA
j_gene: TRBJ2-2
v_gene: TRBV28
CDR3aa: CASSLGGTSSNTGELFF
CDR3nt: TGTGCCAGCAGTTTAGGTGGGACATCTTCGAACACCGGGGAGCTGTTTTTT

d_gene: NA
abundance: NA
j_gene: TRBJ1-3
v_gene: TRBV3-1/TRBV3-2
CDR3aa: CASSQERTGWPGNTIYF
CDR3nt: TGTGCCAGCAGCCAAGAGAGAACAGGGTGGCCTGGAAACACCATATATTTT

d_gene: NA
abundance: NA
j_gene: TRBJ1-2
v_gene: TRBV5-6
CDR3aa: CASSLVAVLDGYTF
CDR3nt: TGTGCCAGCAGCCTAGTGGCGGTCCTGGATGGCTACACCTTC

d_gene: NA
abundance: NA
j_gene: TRBJ1-1
v_gene: TRBV19
CDR3aa: CASSIPSTRLEAFF
CDR3nt: TGTGCCAGTAGTATACCTTCGACAAGACTAGAAGCTTTCTTT

d_gene: NA
abundance: NA
j_gene: TRBJ2-2
v_gene: TRBV7-7
CDR3aa: CASSLEISEGGELFF
CDR3nt: TGTGCCAGCAGCTTAGAGATTAGCGAGGGCGGGGAGCTGTTTTTT

d_gene: TRBD1
abundance: NA
j_gene: TRBJ2-5
v_gene: TRBV5-1
CDR3aa: CASSLSDRGPETQYF
CDR3nt: TGCGCCAGCAGCTTGAGCGACAGGGGGCCAGAGACCCAGTACTTC

d_gene: NA
abundance: NA
j_gene: TRBJ1-3
v_gene: TRBV12-3/TRBV12-4
CDR3aa: CASSRLVGNTIYF
CDR3nt: TGTGCCAGCAGCCGATTAGTTGGAAACACCATATATTTT

d_gene: NA
abundance: NA
j_gene: TRBJ1-1
v_gene: TRBV6-4
CDR3aa: CASSEGRDTEAFF
CDR3nt: TGTGCCAGCAGTGAGGGGAGGGACACTGAAGCTTTCTTT

d_gene: NA
abundance: few
j_gene: TRBJ1-1
v_gene: TRBV12-5
CDR3aa: CASGFVGGHTEAFF
CDR3nt: TGTGCTAGTGGTTTTGTGGGGGGGCACACTGAAGCTTTCTTT

d_gene: NA
abundance: few
j_gene: TRBJ2-1
v_gene: TRBV9
CDR3aa: CASSPTSGVSYNEQFF
CDR3nt: TGTGCCAGCAGCCCAACATCAGGGGTCTCCTACAATGAGCAGTTCTTC

d_gene: NA
abundance: NA
j_gene: TRBJ1-5
v_gene: TRBV12-5
CDR3aa: CASGLSGPNQPQHF
CDR3nt: TGTGCTAGTGGTTTGTCAGGGCCCAATCAGCCCCAGCATTTT

d_gene: TRBD1
abundance: NA
j_gene: TRBJ1-3
v_gene: TRBV10-2
CDR3aa: CASSGGTGEYSGNTIYF
CDR3nt: TGCGCCAGCAGTGGGGGGACAGGGGAGTACTCTGGAAACACCATATATTTT

d_gene: TRBD2
abundance: NA
j_gene: TRBJ2-7
v_gene: TRBV7-9
CDR3aa: CATLRGEGLYEQYF
CDR3nt: TGTGCCACCCTACGGGGGGAAGGCCTCTACGAGCAGTACTTC